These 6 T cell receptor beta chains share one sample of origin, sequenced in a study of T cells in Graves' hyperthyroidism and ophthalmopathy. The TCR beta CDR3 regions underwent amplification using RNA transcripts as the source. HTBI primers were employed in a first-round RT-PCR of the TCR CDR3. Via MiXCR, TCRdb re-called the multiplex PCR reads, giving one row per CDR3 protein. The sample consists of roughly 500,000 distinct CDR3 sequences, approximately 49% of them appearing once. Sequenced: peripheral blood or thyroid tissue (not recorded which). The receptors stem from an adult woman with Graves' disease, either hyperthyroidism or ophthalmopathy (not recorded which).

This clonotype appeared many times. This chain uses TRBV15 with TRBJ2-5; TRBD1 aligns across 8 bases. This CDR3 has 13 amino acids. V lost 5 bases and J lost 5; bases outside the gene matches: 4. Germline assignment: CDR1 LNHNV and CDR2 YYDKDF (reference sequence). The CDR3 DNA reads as TGTGCCACCAGCTTCAGGGGGCCGGAGACCCAGTACTTC. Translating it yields CATSFRGPETQYF.

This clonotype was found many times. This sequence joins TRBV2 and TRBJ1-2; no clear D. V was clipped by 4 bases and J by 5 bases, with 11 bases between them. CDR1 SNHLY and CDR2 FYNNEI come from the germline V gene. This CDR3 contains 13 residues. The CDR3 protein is CASSGMSGYGYTF. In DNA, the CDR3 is TGTGCCAGCAGTGGAATGTCCGGGTATGGCTACACCTTC.

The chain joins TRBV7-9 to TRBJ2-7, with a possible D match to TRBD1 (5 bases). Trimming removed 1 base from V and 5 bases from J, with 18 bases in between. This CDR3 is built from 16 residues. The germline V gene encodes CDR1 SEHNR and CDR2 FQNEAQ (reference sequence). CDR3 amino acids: CASSLGDQGFIDEQYF. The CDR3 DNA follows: TGTGCCAGCAGCTTAGGAGACCAGGGCTTCATCGACGAGCAGTACTTC. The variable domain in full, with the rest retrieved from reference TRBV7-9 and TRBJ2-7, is DTGVSQNPRHKITKRGQNVTFRCDPISEHNRLYWYRQTLGQGPEFLTYFQNEAQLEKSRLLSDRFSAERPKGSFSTLEIQRTEQGDSAMYLCASSLGDQGFIDEQYFGPGTRLTVT.

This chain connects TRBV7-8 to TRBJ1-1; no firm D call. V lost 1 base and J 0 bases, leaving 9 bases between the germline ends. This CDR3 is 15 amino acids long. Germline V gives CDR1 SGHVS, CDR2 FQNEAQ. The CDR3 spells CASSLGYNVNTEAFF. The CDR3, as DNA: TGTGCCAGCAGCTTAGGGTATAACGTGAACACTGAAGCTTTCTTT.

CDR3 nucleotides: TGTGCCAGCAGCTTTGGACAGGGCCCTCTCGAGCAGTACTTC. As protein: CASSFGQGPLEQYF. This chain connects TRBV5-5 to TRBJ2-7; 8 bases fit TRBD1. This CDR3 has 14 residues. With 2 bases clipped from V and 6 bases from J, the junction kept 7 bases outside the gene matches. Germline CDR1 SGHKS, CDR2 YYEKEE (reference sequence).

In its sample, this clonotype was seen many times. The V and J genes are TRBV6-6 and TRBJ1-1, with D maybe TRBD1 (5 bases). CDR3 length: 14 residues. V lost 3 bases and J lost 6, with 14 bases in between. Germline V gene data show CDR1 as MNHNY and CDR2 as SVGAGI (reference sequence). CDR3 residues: CASSYGGPEPEAFF. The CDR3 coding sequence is TGTGCCAGCAGTTATGGGGGTCCGGAACCTGAAGCTTTCTTT.